This T cell receptor beta chain is drawn from a study of blood T cell repertoires in COVID-19. About the study: The samples span acute and convalescent COVID-19 from the United States, Italy and Spain. PBMCs, B-cell-depleted T cells, or T cells provided the cDNA or gDNA that made up the material.

Measured with immunoSEQ multiplex PCR; TCRdb has only the in-frame clones, and not every one. The sample contains a few hundred thousand clones, about 90% of which appear only once. Recruited during active infection, patients (from Seattle) were subsequently followed longitudinally. This TCR was recovered from a woman aged 30 to 39 with COVID-19, enrolled during active disease. Sequencing input: peripheral blood.

The CDR3 DNA reads as TGCGCCAGCAGCCAGATACAGGGTAGAGAGACCCAGTACTTC. Protein: CASSQIQGRETQYF. The genes are TRBV5-1 and TRBJ2-5; tentatively, D is TRBD1 (6 bases). The CDR3 has 14 residues. The germline CDR1 and CDR2 sequences are SGHRS and YFSETQ. V lost 4 bases to trimming and J lost 4 bases, with 14 bases between them.